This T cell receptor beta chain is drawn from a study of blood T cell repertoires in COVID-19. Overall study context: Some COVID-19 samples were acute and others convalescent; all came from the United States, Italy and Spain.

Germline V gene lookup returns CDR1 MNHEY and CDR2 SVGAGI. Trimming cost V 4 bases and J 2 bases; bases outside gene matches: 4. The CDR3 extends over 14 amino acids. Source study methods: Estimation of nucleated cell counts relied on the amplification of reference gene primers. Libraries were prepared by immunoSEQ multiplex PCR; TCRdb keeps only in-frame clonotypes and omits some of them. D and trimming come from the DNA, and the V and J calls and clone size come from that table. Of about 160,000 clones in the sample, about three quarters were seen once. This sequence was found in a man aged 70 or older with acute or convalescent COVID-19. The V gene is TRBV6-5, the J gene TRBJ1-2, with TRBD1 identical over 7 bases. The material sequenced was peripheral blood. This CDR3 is CASSSPTGNYGYTF. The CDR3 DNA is TGTGCCAGCAGTTCCCCGACAGGGAACTATGGCTACACCTTC.